These T cell receptor beta chains were read from a single sample in a study of CD8+ T cells in alopecia areata. Profiled with immunoSEQ multiplex PCR; TCRdb holds only in-frame clones, not every one. The sample has 110,000 or so clones; 55% to 70% are singletons. The sequencing sample was made of CD4+ T cells sorted from blood. The receptors here all came from a human donor in good health. The CDR3 runs from the conserved cysteine through the conserved F or W. Each record gives: CDR3 protein, CDR3 DNA, J gene, V gene, clone size, D gene. D genes are given only for firm matches. Clone size, where shown, is once, few, many, or a class for clones that have expanded.

cdr3_aa: CASSQGGGAGGRDTEAFF; cdr3_nt: TGTGCCAGCAGCCAAGGGGGCGGAGCGGGAGGTCGGGACACTGAAGCTTTCTTT; j_call: TRBJ1-1; v_call: TRBV4-2; clone_size: NA; d_call: NA
cdr3_aa: CSASPLGHIQETQYF; cdr3_nt: TGCAGCGCAAGCCCCTTGGGACATATCCAAGAGACCCAGTACTTC; j_call: TRBJ2-5; v_call: TRBV29-1; clone_size: NA; d_call: NA
cdr3_aa: CASSGTGMNSPLHF; cdr3_nt: TGCGCCAGCAGCGGGACAGGGATGAATTCACCCCTCCACTTT; j_call: TRBJ1-6; v_call: TRBV5-1; clone_size: NA; d_call: TRBD1
cdr3_aa: CAWSLGLGQPQHF; cdr3_nt: TGTGCCTGGAGTCTGGGCCTCGGGCAGCCCCAGCATTTT; j_call: TRBJ1-5; v_call: TRBV30; clone_size: NA; d_call: NA
cdr3_aa: CASSDNRDTQYF; cdr3_nt: TGCGCCAGCAGTGACAACAGGGATACGCAGTATTTT; j_call: TRBJ2-3; v_call: TRBV10-1; clone_size: NA; d_call: NA
cdr3_aa: CASSEALGLLGTGELFF; cdr3_nt: TGTGCCAGCAGTGAAGCGCTTGGGCTCCTCGGTACCGGGGAGCTGTTTTTT; j_call: TRBJ2-2; v_call: TRBV2; clone_size: NA; d_call: NA
cdr3_aa: CSVEVREGTEAFF; cdr3_nt: TGCAGCGTTGAAGTCAGGGAGGGCACTGAAGCTTTCTTT; j_call: TRBJ1-1; v_call: TRBV29-1; clone_size: NA; d_call: NA
cdr3_aa: CAWSMGQSYEQYF; cdr3_nt: TGTGCCTGGAGTATGGGACAGTCCTACGAGCAGTACTTC; j_call: TRBJ2-7; v_call: TRBV30; clone_size: NA; d_call: TRBD1
cdr3_aa: CASSRTTGASAEAFF; cdr3_nt: TGTGCCAGCAGCAGAACGACGGGGGCGTCCGCTGAAGCTTTCTTT; j_call: TRBJ1-1; v_call: TRBV9; clone_size: NA; d_call: NA
cdr3_aa: CASGGDAYEQYF; cdr3_nt: TGTGCCAGCGGGGGGGATGCCTACGAGCAGTACTTC; j_call: TRBJ2-7; v_call: TRBV2; clone_size: NA; d_call: TRBD2
cdr3_aa: CASSLGAAYNEQFF; cdr3_nt: TGTGCCAGCAGCTTAGGGGCCGCCTACAATGAGCAGTTCTTC; j_call: TRBJ2-1; v_call: TRBV7-9; clone_size: NA; d_call: NA
cdr3_aa: CAWRIQVALGAFF; cdr3_nt: TGTGCCTGGAGGATCCAGGTAGCCCTAGGGGCTTTCTTT; j_call: TRBJ1-1; v_call: TRBV30; clone_size: NA; d_call: NA
cdr3_aa: CAWSALQGSEQYF; cdr3_nt: TGTGCCTGGAGTGCCCTACAGGGGTCCGAGCAGTACTTC; j_call: TRBJ2-7; v_call: TRBV30; clone_size: NA; d_call: TRBD1
cdr3_aa: CASSLRVYGYTF; cdr3_nt: TGTGCCAGCAGCTTAAGGGTTTATGGCTACACCTTC; j_call: TRBJ1-2; v_call: TRBV7-9; clone_size: NA; d_call: NA
cdr3_aa: CASSEYGAPYGYTF; cdr3_nt: TGTGCCAGCAGTGAATATGGGGCCCCCTATGGCTACACCTTC; j_call: TRBJ1-2; v_call: TRBV25-1; clone_size: NA; d_call: NA
cdr3_aa: CASSESSGRSQRETQYF; cdr3_nt: TGTGCCAGCAGTGAATCATCGGGTCGGTCCCAACGGGAGACCCAGTACTTC; j_call: TRBJ2-5; v_call: TRBV25-1; clone_size: NA; d_call: NA
cdr3_aa: CAWTLGGPYEQYF; cdr3_nt: TGTGCCTGGACGCTAGGGGGTCCCTACGAGCAGTACTTC; j_call: TRBJ2-7; v_call: TRBV30; clone_size: NA; d_call: NA
cdr3_aa: CATSRGRGTGTEAFF; cdr3_nt: TGTGCCACCAGCAGGGGTAGGGGGACGGGCACTGAAGCTTTCTTT; j_call: TRBJ1-1; v_call: TRBV15; clone_size: NA; d_call: NA
cdr3_aa: CSVGSSGANVLTF; cdr3_nt: TGCAGCGTTGGGTCTTCTGGGGCCAACGTCCTGACTTTC; j_call: TRBJ2-6; v_call: TRBV29-1; clone_size: NA; d_call: NA
cdr3_aa: CAWGLEYNEQFF; cdr3_nt: TGTGCCTGGGGACTAGAGTACAATGAGCAGTTCTTC; j_call: TRBJ2-1; v_call: TRBV30; clone_size: NA; d_call: TRBD2
cdr3_aa: CAWSVVSGGLNEQFF; cdr3_nt: TGTGCCTGGAGTGTAGTTAGCGGGGGCCTCAATGAGCAGTTCTTC; j_call: TRBJ2-1; v_call: TRBV30; clone_size: NA; d_call: TRBD2
cdr3_aa: CASSESRGGTGELFF; cdr3_nt: TGTGCCAGCAGTGAAAGCAGGGGAGGCACCGGGGAGCTGTTTTTT; j_call: TRBJ2-2; v_call: TRBV2; clone_size: once; d_call: NA
cdr3_aa: CASWMPPYEQYF; cdr3_nt: TGTGCCAGCTGGATGCCACCCTACGAGCAGTACTTC; j_call: TRBJ2-7; v_call: TRBV6-5; clone_size: NA; d_call: NA
cdr3_aa: CASSLVATSGGPLDTQYF; cdr3_nt: TGTGCCAGCAGCTTAGTCGCGACTAGCGGGGGGCCCCTGGATACGCAGTATTTT; j_call: TRBJ2-3; v_call: TRBV11-2; clone_size: NA; d_call: TRBD2
cdr3_aa: CASSDKGLDNQPQHF; cdr3_nt: TGTGCCAGCAGTGACAAGGGTTTGGACAATCAGCCCCAGCATTTT; j_call: TRBJ1-5; v_call: TRBV2; clone_size: NA; d_call: NA
cdr3_aa: CSVGHRLALDEQYF; cdr3_nt: TGCAGCGTTGGGCACCGACTAGCCTTGGACGAGCAGTACTTC; j_call: TRBJ2-7; v_call: TRBV29-1; clone_size: NA; d_call: TRBD2
cdr3_aa: CASSPPPRGNNQPQHF; cdr3_nt: TGTGCCAGCAGCCCACCCCCTCGGGGGAACAATCAGCCCCAGCATTTT; j_call: TRBJ1-5; v_call: TRBV7-8; clone_size: NA; d_call: NA
cdr3_aa: CASSLADSTEAFF; cdr3_nt: TGCGCCAGCAGCTTGGCGGACAGCACTGAAGCTTTCTTT; j_call: TRBJ1-1; v_call: TRBV5-1; clone_size: NA; d_call: NA
cdr3_aa: CATSRDSAGADTQYF; cdr3_nt: TGTGCCACCAGCAGAGATTCTGCAGGGGCCGATACGCAGTATTTT; j_call: TRBJ2-3; v_call: TRBV15; clone_size: NA; d_call: NA
cdr3_aa: CAWSVSWGLFF; cdr3_nt: TGTGCCTGGAGCGTCTCTTGGGGACTGTTTTTT; j_call: TRBJ1-4; v_call: TRBV30; clone_size: NA; d_call: NA
cdr3_aa: CASSSTGRNQPQHF; cdr3_nt: TGTGCCAGCAGTTCGACGGGTAGGAATCAGCCCCAGCATTTT; j_call: TRBJ1-5; v_call: TRBV27; clone_size: NA; d_call: NA
cdr3_aa: CASRRTGRAYGYTF; cdr3_nt: TGTGCCAGCAGACGAACAGGCAGGGCCTATGGCTACACCTTC; j_call: TRBJ1-2; v_call: TRBV27; clone_size: few; d_call: NA
cdr3_aa: CASTRRAGSSYNEQFF; cdr3_nt: TGTGCCTCCACCCGGAGAGCGGGGAGCTCCTACAATGAGCAGTTCTTC; j_call: TRBJ2-1; v_call: TRBV4-2; clone_size: few; d_call: TRBD2
cdr3_aa: CASSQFLGGTEAFF; cdr3_nt: TGTGCCAGCAGTCAATTTCTAGGCGGCACTGAAGCTTTCTTT; j_call: TRBJ1-1; v_call: TRBV11-2; clone_size: NA; d_call: NA
cdr3_aa: CASSLARGPNEQFF; cdr3_nt: TGTGCCAGCAGCTTAGCTCGCGGACCCAATGAGCAGTTCTTC; j_call: TRBJ2-1; v_call: TRBV7-2; clone_size: NA; d_call: NA